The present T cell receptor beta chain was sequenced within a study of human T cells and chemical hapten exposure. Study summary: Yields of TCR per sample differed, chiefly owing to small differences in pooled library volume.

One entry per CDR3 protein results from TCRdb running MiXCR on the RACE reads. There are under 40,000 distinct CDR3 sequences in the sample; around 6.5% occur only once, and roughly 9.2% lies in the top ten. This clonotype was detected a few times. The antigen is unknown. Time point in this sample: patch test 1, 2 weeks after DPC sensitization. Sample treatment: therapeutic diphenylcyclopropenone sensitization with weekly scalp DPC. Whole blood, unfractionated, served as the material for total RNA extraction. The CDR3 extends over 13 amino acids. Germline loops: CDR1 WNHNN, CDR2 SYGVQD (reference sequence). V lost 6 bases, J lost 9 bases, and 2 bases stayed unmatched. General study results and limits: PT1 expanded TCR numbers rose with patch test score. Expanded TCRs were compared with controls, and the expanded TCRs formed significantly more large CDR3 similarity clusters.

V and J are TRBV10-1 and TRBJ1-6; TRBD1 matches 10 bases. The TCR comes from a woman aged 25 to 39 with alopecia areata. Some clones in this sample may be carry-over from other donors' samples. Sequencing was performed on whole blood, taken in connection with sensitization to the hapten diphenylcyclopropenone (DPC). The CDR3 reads CASRRTGGSPLHF. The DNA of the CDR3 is TGCGCCAGCAGGAGGACAGGGGGTTCACCCCTCCACTTT.